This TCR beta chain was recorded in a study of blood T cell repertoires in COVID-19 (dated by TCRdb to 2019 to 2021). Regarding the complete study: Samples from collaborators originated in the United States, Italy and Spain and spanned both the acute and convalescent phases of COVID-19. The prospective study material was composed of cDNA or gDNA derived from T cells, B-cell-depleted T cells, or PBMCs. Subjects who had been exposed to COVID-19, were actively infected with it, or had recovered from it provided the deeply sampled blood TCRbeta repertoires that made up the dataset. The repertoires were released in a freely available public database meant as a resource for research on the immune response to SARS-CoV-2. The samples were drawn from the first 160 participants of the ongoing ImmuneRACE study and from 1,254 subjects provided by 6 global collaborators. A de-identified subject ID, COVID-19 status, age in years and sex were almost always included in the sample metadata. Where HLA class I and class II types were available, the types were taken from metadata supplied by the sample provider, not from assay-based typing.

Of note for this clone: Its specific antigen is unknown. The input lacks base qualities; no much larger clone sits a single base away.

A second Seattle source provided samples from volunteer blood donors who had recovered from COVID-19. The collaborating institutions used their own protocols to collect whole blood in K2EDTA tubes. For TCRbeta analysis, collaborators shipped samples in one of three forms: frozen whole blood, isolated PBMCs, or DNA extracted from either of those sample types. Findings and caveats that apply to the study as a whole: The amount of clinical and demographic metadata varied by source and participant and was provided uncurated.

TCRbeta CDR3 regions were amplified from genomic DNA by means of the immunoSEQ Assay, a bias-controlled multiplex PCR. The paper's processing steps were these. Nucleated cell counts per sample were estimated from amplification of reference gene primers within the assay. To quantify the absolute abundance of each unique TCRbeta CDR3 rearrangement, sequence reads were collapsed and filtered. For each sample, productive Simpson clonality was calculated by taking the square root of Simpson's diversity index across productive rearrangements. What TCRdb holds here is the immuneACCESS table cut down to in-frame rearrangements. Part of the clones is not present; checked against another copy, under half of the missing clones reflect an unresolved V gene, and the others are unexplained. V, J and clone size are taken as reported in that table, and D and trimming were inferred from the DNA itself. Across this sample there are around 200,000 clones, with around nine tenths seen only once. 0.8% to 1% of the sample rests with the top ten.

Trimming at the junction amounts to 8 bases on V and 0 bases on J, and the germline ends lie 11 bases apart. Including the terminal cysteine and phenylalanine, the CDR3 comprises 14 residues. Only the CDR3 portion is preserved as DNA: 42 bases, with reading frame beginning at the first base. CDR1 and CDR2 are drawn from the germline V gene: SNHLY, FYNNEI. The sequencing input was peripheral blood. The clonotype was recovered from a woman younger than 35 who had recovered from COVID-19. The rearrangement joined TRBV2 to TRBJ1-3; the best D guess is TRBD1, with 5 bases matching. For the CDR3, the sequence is CASDWGDSGNTIYF. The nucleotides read TGTGCCAGCGATTGGGGGGACTCTGGAAACACCATATATTTT.